This TCR beta chain was profiled in a study of blood T cell repertoires in COVID-19. Study-level background: Acute and convalescent COVID-19 samples came from the United States, Italy and Spain. Sources were T cells, B-cell-depleted T cells, or PBMCs; the material itself was cDNA or gDNA.

Per the original methods: Reference gene primers were amplified, and this amplification served to estimate nucleated cell counts. Clones were sequenced by immunoSEQ multiplex PCR, and TCRdb holds only the in-frame ones, with some missing. D and trimming were read from the DNA, whereas the V and J calls and clone size are those reported in that table. The sample includes 100,000 to 150,000 clones, approximately 82% of them seen just once. The sample consisted of peripheral blood. The clonotype originates from a man older than 75 with active or convalescent COVID-19.

CDR3 in amino acids: CASRHGQGAYEQYF. The CDR3 coding sequence is TGTGCCAGCAGGCACGGACAGGGGGCCTACGAGCAGTACTTC. This chain joins TRBV6-1 and TRBJ2-7; 10 nucleotides match TRBD1. CDR3 length: 14 amino acids. Germline assignment: CDR1 MNHNS and CDR2 SASEGT. The V gene end was trimmed by 6 bases and the J gene end by 2 bases; junction bases not matched to a gene: 4.